This T cell receptor (beta chain) was profiled in a study of memory CD4+ T cells and cytomegalovirus serostatus. Notes on this clone: What it binds is not known.

Original data processing: After removing out-of-frame reads, 2 million to 2.5 million distinct TCRbeta sequences remained. Data came from immunoSEQ multiplex PCR; TCRdb stores just in-frame clones and leaves some out. D and trimming come from the DNA, and the V and J calls and clone size come from that table. The table shows around 99,000 clones, with roughly 80% occurring only once. Looked up from germline, CDR1 is SGHNT and CDR2 is YYREEE (reference sequence). With 6 bases removed from V and 3 bases from J, the gap between germline ends came to 14 bases. The CDR3 length is 14 residues. Whole-study results and caveats: CMV serostatus prediction reached median AUC approximately 0.95, or 0.91 with US-trained model. CD4+ memory repertoires contained about two fifths of the 164 reported CMV TCRbeta sequences.

The sort gate was single viable CD3+CD4+CD8-CD45RO+ cells for memory CD4+ T cells. Donors' CMV status reflects serum IgG against pp150, pp28, p38, p52. The chain recombines TRBV5-4 with TRBJ2-3; D unclear. The sample consisted of memory CD4+ T cells from blood. The source is an adult in good health and CMV-seropositive. The CDR3 sequence is CASNRGQYTDTQYF. CDR3 coding DNA: TGTGCCAGCAACCGTGGGCAGTATACAGATACGCAGTATTTT.